This TCR beta chain is from a study of TIL therapy for anti-PD-1-resistant metastatic lung cancer. Background on the study: Tumors had a median PD-L1 proportion score of 4.5% to 7%. Study-wide findings and caveats: Patients were highly selected, enriched for treatment-naive, never-smoker and oncogene-addicted cases.

Points on this clone: No antigen is known for it.

This was the immunoSEQ v3 assay. Libraries were prepared by immunoSEQ multiplex PCR; TCRdb keeps only in-frame clonotypes and omits some of them. Of 20,000 or so clones in the sample, about 71% were seen once. Time point described: pre-treatment sample, taken before nivolumab and TIL therapy. The specimen comprised blood, sampled at baseline. The source is a person aged 25-79 years with non-small cell lung cancer.

The CDR3 loop reads CAWIHSGNTIYF. In DNA, the CDR3 is TGTGCCTGGATACACTCTGGAAACACCATATATTTT. The chain carries TRBV30 and TRBJ1-3; D is unresolved. V was trimmed by 4 bases and J by 0 bases, leaving 4 bases between them. Germline-derived CDR1 and CDR2 are GTSNPN and SVGIG (reference sequence). The CDR3 has 12 residues.